This T cell receptor (beta chain) originates from a study of shared clonotypes between healthy human individuals. Investigators divided CD4+ cells into CD45RA+ naive and CD45RA-negative memory subsets. Sorted-subset replicate PCR reactions contained 200 to 250 ng DNA, corresponding to some 30,000 T cell genomes. Clones were read by immunoSEQ multiplex PCR, and TCRdb kept only the in-frame ones, dropping some. The sample contains over a million clones, around 98% of which appear only once. The sequenced sample consisted of naive CD4+ T cells sorted from blood. Described subset: CD45RA+ positively selected. The TCR was taken from a man in his thirties or forties in good health.

CDR3 nucleotide sequence: TGTGCCATCAGTCCGGGAGGGGCTAGCAATCAGCCCCAGCATTTT. It yields the protein CAISPGGASNQPQHF. This sequence joins TRBV10-3 and TRBJ1-5, with D possibly matching TRBD1 (5 bases). Germline lookup yields CDR1 ENHRY and CDR2 SYGVKD. V lost 5 bases and J 0 bases, leaving 11 bases between the germline ends. This CDR3 region has 15 residues.